In this sample, the clone carrying this TCR beta chain turned up many times. The target antigen is unknown. The trim removed 3 bases at V and 8 bases at J, leaving 4 bases unmatched. CDR1 and CDR2 (germline): SGHAT, FQNNGV. The CDR3 totals 15 residues. Template material for amplifying TCR beta CDR3 regions consisted of RNA transcripts. With the HTBI primer set, the TCR CDR3 went through a first round of RT-PCR. TCRdb reprocessed the multiplex PCR reads via MiXCR and lists one record per CDR3 protein. The data show 700,000 or so distinct CDR3 sequences, roughly 15% seen once. This record belongs to a study of T cells in Graves' hyperthyroidism and ophthalmopathy. Points from the study as a whole: Most clonotypes expanded in the thyroid (above 0.001) were also present in blood.

Disease lasting under 3 months, a NOSPECS grade of at least 4, and a Clinical Activity Score of at least 3 were features of the ophthalmopathy patients. Criteria for exclusion of patients were uncontrolled infection, other autoimmune disease, pregnancy or lactation. The rearrangement links TRBV11-2 to TRBJ2-1; TRBD2 matches at 13 bases. The sequenced material came from blood. The receptor was derived from a woman in her forties or fifties with Graves' ophthalmopathy. The CDR3 sequence: CASSFRTSGRDEQFF. DNA for the CDR3: TGTGCCAGCAGCTTTCGGACTAGCGGGAGAGATGAGCAGTTCTTC.